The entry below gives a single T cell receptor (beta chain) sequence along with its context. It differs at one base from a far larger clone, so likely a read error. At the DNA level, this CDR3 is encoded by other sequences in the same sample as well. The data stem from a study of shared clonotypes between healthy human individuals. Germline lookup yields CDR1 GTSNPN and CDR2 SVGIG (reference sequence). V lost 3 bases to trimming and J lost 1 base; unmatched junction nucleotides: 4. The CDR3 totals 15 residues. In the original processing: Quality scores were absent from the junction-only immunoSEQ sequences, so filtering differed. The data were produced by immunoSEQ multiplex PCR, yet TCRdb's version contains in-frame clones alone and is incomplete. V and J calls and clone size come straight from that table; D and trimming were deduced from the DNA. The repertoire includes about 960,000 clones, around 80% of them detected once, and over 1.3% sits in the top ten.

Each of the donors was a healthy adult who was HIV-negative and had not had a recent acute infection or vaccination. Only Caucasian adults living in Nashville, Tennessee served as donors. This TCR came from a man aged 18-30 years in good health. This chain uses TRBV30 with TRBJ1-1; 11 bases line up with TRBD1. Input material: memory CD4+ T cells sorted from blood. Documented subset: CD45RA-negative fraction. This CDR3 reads CAWSGTGGKNTEAFF. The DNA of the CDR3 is TGTGCCTGGAGCGGGACAGGGGGTAAGAACACTGAAGCTTTCTTT.